This TCR beta chain comes out of a study of blood T cell repertoires in COVID-19. On the study more broadly: Acute-phase and convalescent COVID-19 samples originated in the United States, Italy and Spain.

CDR3 length equals 12 residues. With 3 bases removed from V and 7 bases from J, the gap between germline ends came to 7 bases. CDR1 is MNHEY and CDR2 is SVGAGI in the germline V gene. Authors' data handling: Reference gene primer amplification yielded estimated nucleated cell counts. Measured with immunoSEQ multiplex PCR; TCRdb has only the in-frame clones, and not every one. The V and J calls and clone size were taken over from that table, and D and trimming were inferred from the DNA. The sample includes about 270,000 clones, roughly nine tenths of them seen just once. The sample consisted of peripheral blood. J is TRBJ2-1 and V is TRBV6-5; D gene unclear. This TCR derives from a man in his forties with active or convalescent COVID-19. CDR3 nucleotide sequence: TGTGCCAGCAGTTATCCAACAAATGAGCAGTTCTTC. Amino acid sequence: CASSYPTNEQFF.